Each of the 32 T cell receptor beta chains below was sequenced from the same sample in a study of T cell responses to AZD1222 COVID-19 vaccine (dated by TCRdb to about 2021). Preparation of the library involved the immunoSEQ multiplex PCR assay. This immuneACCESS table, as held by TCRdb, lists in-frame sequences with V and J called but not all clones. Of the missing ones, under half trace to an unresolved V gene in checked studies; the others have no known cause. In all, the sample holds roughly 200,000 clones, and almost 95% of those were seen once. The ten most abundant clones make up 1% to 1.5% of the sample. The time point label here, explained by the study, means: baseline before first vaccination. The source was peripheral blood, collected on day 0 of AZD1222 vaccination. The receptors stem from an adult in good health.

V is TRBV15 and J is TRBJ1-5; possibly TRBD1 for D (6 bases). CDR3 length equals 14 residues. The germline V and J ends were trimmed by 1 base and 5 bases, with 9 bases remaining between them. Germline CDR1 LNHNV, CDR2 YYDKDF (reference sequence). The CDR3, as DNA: TGTGCCACCAGCAGAGTAACAGGGCATCAGCCCCAGCATTTT. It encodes CATSRVTGHQPQHF.

In DNA, the CDR3 is TGTGCCAGCAGCTTAGCGCCAGGTTCCCAGCCCCAGCATTTT. This gives the protein CASSLAPGSQPQHF. This chain links TRBV7-8 with TRBJ1-5, with D unresolved. There are 14 residues in the CDR3. The germline V gene encodes CDR1 SGHVS and CDR2 FQNEAQ. V lost 0 bases and J lost 7, with 10 bases in between. Supplemented by reference TRBV7-8 and TRBJ1-5, the full variable domain reads GAGVSQSPRYKVAKRGQDVALRCDPISGHVSLFWYQQALGQGPEFLTYFQNEAQLDKSGLPSDRFFAERPEGSVSTLKIQRTQQEDSAVYLCASSLAPGSQPQHFGDGTRLSIL.

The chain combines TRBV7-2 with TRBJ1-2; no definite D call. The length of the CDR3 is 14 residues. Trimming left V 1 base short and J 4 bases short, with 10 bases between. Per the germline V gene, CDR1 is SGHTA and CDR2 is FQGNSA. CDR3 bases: TGTGCCAGCAGCTTAGGGCAAATAAGCTATGGCTACACCTTC. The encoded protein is CASSLGQISYGYTF. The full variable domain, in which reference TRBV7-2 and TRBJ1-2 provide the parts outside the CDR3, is GAGVSQSPSNKVTEKGKDVELRCDPISGHTALYWYRQSLGQGLEFLIYFQGNSAPDKSGLPSDRFSAERTGGSVSTLTIQRTQQEDSAVYLCASSLGQISYGYTFGSGTRLTVV.

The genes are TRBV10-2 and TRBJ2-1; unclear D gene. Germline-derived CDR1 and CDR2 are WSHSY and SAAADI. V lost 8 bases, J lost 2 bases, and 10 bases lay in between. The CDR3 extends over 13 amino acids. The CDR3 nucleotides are TGCGCCAGCGCTCCCGGCACCTACAATGAGCAGTTCTTC. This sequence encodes CASAPGTYNEQFF.

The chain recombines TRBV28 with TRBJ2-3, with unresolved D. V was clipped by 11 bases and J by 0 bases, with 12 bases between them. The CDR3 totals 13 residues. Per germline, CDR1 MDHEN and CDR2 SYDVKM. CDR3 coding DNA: TGTGCCTTCCGCGGAGCTAGCACAGATACGCAGTATTTT. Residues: CAFRGASTDTQYF.

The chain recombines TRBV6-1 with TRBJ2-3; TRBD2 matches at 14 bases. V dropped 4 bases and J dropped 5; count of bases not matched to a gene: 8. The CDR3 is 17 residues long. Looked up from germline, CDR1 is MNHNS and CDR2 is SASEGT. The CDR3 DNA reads TGTGCCAGCAGTGCACCGACTAGCGGGGGGGTCGGAGATACGCAGTATTTT. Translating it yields CASSAPTSGGVGDTQYF.

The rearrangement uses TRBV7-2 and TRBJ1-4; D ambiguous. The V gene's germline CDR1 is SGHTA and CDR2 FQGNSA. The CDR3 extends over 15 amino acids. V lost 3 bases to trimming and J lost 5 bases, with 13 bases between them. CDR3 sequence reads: CASSFSVGLNEKLFF. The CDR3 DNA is TGTGCCAGCAGCTTCTCGGTGGGTTTAAATGAAAAACTGTTTTTT.

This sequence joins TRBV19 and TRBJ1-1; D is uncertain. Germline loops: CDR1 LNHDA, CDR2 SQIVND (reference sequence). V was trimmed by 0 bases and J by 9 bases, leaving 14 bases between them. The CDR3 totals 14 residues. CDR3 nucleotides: TGTGCCAGTAGTATAGAAACGAGGGTCTCGCAAGCTTTCTTT. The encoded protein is CASSIETRVSQAFF.

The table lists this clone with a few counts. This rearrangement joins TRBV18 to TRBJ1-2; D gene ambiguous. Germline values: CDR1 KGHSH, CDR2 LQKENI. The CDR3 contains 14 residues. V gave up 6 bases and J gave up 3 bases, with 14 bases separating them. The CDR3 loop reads CASSPVGVDYGYTF. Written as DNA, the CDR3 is TGTGCCAGCTCCCCAGTTGGGGTTGACTATGGCTACACCTTC.

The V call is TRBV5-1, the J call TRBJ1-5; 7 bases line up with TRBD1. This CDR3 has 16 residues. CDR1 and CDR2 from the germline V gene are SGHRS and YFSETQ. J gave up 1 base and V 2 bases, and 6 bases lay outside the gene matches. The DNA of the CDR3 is TGCGCCAGCAGCTTCCAGGGGGTTTTGAGCAATCAGCCCCAGCATTTT. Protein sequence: CASSFQGVLSNQPQHF.

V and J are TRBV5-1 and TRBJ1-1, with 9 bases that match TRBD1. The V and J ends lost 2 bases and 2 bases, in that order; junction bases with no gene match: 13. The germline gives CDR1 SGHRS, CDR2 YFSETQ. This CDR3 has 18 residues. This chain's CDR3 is CASSLTGTGRWDNTEAFF. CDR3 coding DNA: TGCGCCAGCAGCTTAACCGGGACAGGGAGGTGGGACAACACTGAAGCTTTCTTT.

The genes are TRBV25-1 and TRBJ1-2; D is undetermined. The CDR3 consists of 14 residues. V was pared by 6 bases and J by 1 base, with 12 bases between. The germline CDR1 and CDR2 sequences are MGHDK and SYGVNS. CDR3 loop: CASSWAGRNYGYTF. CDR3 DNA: TGTGCCAGCAGCTGGGCCGGGCGTAACTATGGCTACACCTTC.

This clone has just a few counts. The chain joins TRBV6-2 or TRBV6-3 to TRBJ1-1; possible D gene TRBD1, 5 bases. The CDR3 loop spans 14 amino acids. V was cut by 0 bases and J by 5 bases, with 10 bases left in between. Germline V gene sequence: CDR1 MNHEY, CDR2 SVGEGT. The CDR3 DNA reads TGTGCCAGCAGTTACTCCCAGGGCCGGACTGAAGCTTTCTTT. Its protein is CASSYSQGRTEAFF.

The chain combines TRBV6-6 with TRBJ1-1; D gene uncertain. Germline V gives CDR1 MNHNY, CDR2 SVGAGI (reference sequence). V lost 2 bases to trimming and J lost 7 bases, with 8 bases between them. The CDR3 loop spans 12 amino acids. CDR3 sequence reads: CASSYTADEAFF. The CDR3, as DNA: TGTGCCAGCAGTTACACGGCAGATGAAGCTTTCTTT.

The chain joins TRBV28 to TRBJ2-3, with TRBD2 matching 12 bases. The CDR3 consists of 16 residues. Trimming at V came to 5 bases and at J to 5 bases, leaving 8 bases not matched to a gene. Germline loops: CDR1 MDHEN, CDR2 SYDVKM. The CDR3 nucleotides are TGTGCCAGCAGTACCCCTAGCGGGAGGGGAGTAGATACGCAGTATTTT. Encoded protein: CASSTPSGRGVDTQYF.

This CDR3 reads CASSLRILATNEKLFF. CDR3 coding DNA: TGTGCCAGCAGTCTTAGGATACTCGCAACTAATGAAAAACTGTTTTTT. The chain combines TRBV13 with TRBJ1-4, with D unresolved. CDR1 and CDR2 from the germline V gene are PRHDT and FYEKMQ (reference sequence). The V gene lost 6 bases and the J gene lost 0 bases, with 14 bases spanning the gap. CDR3 length equals 16 residues.

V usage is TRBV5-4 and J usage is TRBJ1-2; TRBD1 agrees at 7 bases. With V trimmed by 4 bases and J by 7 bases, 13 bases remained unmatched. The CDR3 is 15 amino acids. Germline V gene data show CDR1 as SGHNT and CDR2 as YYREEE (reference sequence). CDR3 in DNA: TGTGCCAGCAGCCCAACATCGGGACAGCGGCTTGGCTACACCTTC. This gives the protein CASSPTSGQRLGYTF.

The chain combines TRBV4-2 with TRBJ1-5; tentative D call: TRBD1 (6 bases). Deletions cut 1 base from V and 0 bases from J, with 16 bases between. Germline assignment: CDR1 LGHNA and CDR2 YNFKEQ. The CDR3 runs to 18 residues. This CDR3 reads CASSQAAGEGDSNQPQHF. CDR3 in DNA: TGTGCCAGCAGCCAAGCTGCGGGGGAGGGGGATAGCAATCAGCCCCAGCATTTT.

For the CDR3, the DNA is TGCAGCGTGAAGGACGGGAGAAACCAAGAGACCCAGTACTTC. Translated: CSVKDGRNQETQYF. The J gene is TRBJ2-5, the V gene TRBV29-1; D is possibly TRBD2 (6 bases). Germline V gene sequence: CDR1 SQVTM, CDR2 ANQGSEA. The CDR3 covers 14 residues. Trimming took 6 bases from V and 0 from J, leaving 14 bases between them.

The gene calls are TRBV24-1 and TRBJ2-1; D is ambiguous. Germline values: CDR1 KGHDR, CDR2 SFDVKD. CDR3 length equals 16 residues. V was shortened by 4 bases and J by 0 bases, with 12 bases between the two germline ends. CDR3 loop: CATSDQLPSSYNEQFF. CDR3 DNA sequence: TGTGCCACCAGTGACCAACTTCCGAGCTCCTACAATGAGCAGTTCTTC.

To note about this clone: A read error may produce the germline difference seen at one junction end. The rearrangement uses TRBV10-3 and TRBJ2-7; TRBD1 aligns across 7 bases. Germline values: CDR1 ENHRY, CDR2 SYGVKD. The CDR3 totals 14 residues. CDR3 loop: CAICDGTASSEQYF. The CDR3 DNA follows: TGTGCCATCTGTGACGGGACAGCATCAAGTGAGCAGTACTTC.

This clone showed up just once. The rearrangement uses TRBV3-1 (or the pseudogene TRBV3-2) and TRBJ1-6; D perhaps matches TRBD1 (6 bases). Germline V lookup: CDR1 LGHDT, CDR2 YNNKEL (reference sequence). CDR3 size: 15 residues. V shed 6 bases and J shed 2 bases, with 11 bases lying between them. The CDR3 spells CASRPGAAYNSPLHF. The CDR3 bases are TGTGCCAGCAGACCGGGGGCCGCCTATAATTCACCCCTCCACTTT.

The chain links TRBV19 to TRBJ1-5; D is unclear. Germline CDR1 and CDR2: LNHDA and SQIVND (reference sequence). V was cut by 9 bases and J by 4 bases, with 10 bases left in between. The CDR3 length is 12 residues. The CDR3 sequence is CASSPTNQPQHF. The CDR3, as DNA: TGTGCCAGCAGTCCGACGAATCAGCCCCAGCATTTT. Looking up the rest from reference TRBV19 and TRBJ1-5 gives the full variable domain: DGGITQSPKYLFRKEGQNVTLSCEQNLNHDAMYWYRQDPGQGLRLIYYSQIVNDFQKGDIAEGYSVSREKKESFPLTVTSAQKNPTAFYLCASSPTNQPQHFGDGTRLSIL.

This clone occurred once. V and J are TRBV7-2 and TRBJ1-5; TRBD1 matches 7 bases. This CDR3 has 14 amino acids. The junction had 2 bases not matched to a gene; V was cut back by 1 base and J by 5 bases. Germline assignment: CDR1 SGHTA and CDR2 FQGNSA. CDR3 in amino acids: CASSLVTGDQPQHF. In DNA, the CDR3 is TGTGCCAGCAGCTTAGTTACAGGGGATCAGCCCCAGCATTTT.

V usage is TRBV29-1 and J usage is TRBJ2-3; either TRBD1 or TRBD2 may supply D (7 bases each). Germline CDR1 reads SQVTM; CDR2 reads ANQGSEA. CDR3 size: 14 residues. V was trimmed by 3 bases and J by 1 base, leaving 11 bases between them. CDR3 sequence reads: CSVEAGGGTDTQYF. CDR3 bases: TGCAGCGTTGAGGCAGGGGGGGGCACAGATACGCAGTATTTT.

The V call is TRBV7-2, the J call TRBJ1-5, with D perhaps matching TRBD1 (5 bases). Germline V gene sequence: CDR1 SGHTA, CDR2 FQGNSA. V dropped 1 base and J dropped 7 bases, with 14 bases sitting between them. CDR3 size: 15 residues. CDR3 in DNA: TGTGCCAGCAGCTTAGGCTCCGGGTCAGGGCAGCCCCAGCATTTT. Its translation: CASSLGSGSGQPQHF.

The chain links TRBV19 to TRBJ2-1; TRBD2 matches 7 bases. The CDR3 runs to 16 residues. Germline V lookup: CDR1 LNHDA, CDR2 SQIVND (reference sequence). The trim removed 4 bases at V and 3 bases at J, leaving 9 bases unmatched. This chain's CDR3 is CASSTALGGNYNEQFF. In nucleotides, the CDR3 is TGTGCCAGTAGTACCGCCTTGGGGGGGAACTACAATGAGCAGTTCTTC.

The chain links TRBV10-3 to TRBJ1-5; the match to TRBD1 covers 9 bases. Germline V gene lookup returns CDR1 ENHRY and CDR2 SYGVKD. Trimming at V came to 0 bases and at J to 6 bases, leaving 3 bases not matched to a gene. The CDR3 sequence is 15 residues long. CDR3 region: CAISESGQGVQPQHF. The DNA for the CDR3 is TGTGCCATCAGTGAGTCGGGACAGGGAGTTCAGCCCCAGCATTTT.

In DNA form, the CDR3 reads TGTGCCAGCAGTTTAGGTTATAGGGACACCTCAGGGGTGGAAGCTTTCTTT. This gives the protein CASSLGYRDTSGVEAFF. The gene calls are TRBV28 and TRBJ1-1, with D possibly being TRBD1 (6 bases). Germline values: CDR1 MDHEN, CDR2 SYDVKM. V lost 2 bases and J lost 8, with 24 bases in between. The CDR3 is 17 amino acids.

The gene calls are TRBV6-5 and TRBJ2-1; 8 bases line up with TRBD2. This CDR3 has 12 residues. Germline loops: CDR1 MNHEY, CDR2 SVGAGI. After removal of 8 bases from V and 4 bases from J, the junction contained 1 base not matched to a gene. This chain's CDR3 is CASGGGYNEQFF. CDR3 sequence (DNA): TGTGCCAGCGGCGGGGGGTACAATGAGCAGTTCTTC.

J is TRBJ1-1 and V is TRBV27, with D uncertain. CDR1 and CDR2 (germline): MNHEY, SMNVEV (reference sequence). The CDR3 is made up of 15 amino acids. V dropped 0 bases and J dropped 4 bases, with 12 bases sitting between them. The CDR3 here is CASSLSITVRTEAFF. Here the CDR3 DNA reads TGTGCCAGCAGTTTATCGATTACGGTCCGCACTGAAGCTTTCTTT.

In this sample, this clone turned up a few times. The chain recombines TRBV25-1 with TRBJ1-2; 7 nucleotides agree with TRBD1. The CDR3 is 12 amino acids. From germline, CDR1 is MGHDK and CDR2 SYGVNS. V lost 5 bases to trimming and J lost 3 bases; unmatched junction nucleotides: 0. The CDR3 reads CASSQGDYGYTF. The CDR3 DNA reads TGTGCCAGCAGTCAGGGGGACTATGGCTACACCTTC.